The 25 T cell receptor beta chains below all came from one sample that was sequenced in a study of control samples from healthy donors and cancer patients. Some clones are missing from TCRdb's copy, which holds only in-frame ones; the method was immunoSEQ multiplex PCR. Its table lists approximately 190,000 clones. Material for sequencing was blood. All receptors derive from a woman aged 25 to 39 in good health.

The chain carries TRBV19 and TRBJ1-5; maybe TRBD1 (5 bases). CDR3 size: 14 residues. V dropped 3 bases and J dropped 1 base, with 7 bases sitting between them. CDR1 LNHDA and CDR2 SQIVND come from the germline V gene (reference sequence). The CDR3 DNA reads TGTGCCAGTAGTATTTGGGACAGCAATCAGCCCCAGCATTTT. This codes for CASSIWDSNQPQHF.

This chain uses TRBV7-9 with TRBJ1-1; possibly TRBD1 for D (6 bases). CDR3 length: 14 residues. Trimming removed 2 bases at V and 13 bases at J, with 20 bases between. CDR1 SEHNR and CDR2 FQNEAQ come from the germline V gene (reference sequence). Here the CDR3 reads CASSLSTRTVSVFF. The DNA of the CDR3 is TGTGCCAGCAGCTTATCGACCAGGACAGTGAGCGTTTTCTTT.

The chain has TRBV3-1 (or the pseudogene TRBV3-2) and TRBJ2-3, with 8 bases identical to TRBD2. The V segment lost 4 bases and the J segment 2 bases; nucleotides outside the gene matches: 5. CDR3 size: 15 residues. Germline CDR1 and CDR2: LGHDT and YNNKEL (reference sequence). CDR3: CASSRAGGFTDTQYF. The CDR3 DNA sequence: TGTGCCAGCAGCCGCGCGGGGGGCTTCACAGATACGCAGTATTTT.

The chain joins TRBV5-1 to TRBJ2-5; perhaps TRBD2 as D (6 bases). The ends were cut back, 0 bases at V and 5 bases at J, with 8 bases in the middle. CDR1 is SGHRS and CDR2 is YFSETQ in the germline V gene. The CDR3 runs 13 residues. The CDR3 loop is CASSLDGGETQYF. The DNA of the CDR3 is TGCGCCAGCAGCTTGGATGGGGGGGAGACCCAGTACTTC.

The genes are TRBV5-5 and TRBJ2-1; 9 positions agree with TRBD1. The CDR3 covers 14 residues. Germline CDR1 reads SGHKS; CDR2 reads YYEKEE (reference sequence). After removal of 5 bases from V and 7 bases from J, the junction contained 7 bases not matched to a gene. The chain's CDR3 is CASRTGTGMNEQFF. CDR3 nucleotide sequence: TGTGCCAGCAGGACCGGGACAGGGATGAATGAGCAGTTCTTC.

The V call is TRBV15, the J call TRBJ1-3; D uncertain. Trimming shortened V by 0 bases and J by 5 bases, and 20 bases separated the two germline ends. This CDR3 spans 18 amino acids. Germline lookup yields CDR1 LNHNV and CDR2 YYDKDF (reference sequence). The CDR3 region has the DNA TGTGCCACCAGCAGAGAGCGTCTAAAACTAAAGACCCGAAACACCATATATTTT. It yields the protein CATSRERLKLKTRNTIYF.

V gene TRBV2 combines with J gene TRBJ2-7, with 8 bases fitting TRBD2. CDR1 and CDR2 (germline): SNHLY, FYNNEI. The CDR3 spans 13 residues. V gave up 2 bases and J gave up 4 bases; unmatched junction bases: 1. CDR3 coding DNA: TGTGCCAGCAGTGAACGGGGGGGGTACGAGCAGTACTTC. Its protein product is CASSERGGYEQYF. The variable domain in full, with the rest retrieved from reference TRBV2 and TRBJ2-7, is EPEVTQTPSHQVTQMGQEVILRCVPISNHLYFYWYRQILGQKVEFLVSFYNNEISEKSEIFDDQFSVERPDGSNFTLKIRSTKLEDSAMYFCASSERGGYEQYFGPGTRLTVT.

This chain connects TRBV7-2 to TRBJ2-3; 7 bases agree with TRBD1. Trimming at V came to 5 bases and at J to 2 bases, leaving 16 bases not matched to a gene. CDR1 and CDR2 from the germline V gene are SGHTA and FQGNSA. This CDR3 is built from 18 residues. CDR3 nucleotides: TGTGCCAGCAGCCCCGACAGATGGGACAGCCCAAACACAGATACGCAGTATTTT. This encodes CASSPDRWDSPNTDTQYF.

V is TRBV7-3 and J is TRBJ2-7; TRBD1 might be the D (6 bases). Trimming removed 0 bases from V and 4 bases from J, with 13 bases in between. Germline-derived CDR1 and CDR2 are SGHTA and FQGTGA. The CDR3 has 15 amino acids. The CDR3 DNA sequence: TGTGCCAGCAGCTTAACTCCAGGGGCCGGATACGAGCAGTACTTC. It is translated as CASSLTPGAGYEQYF.

The chain joins TRBV28 to TRBJ1-6, with no clear D. Trimming removed 6 bases at V and 0 bases at J, with 15 bases between. There are 17 residues in the CDR3. From germline, CDR1 is MDHEN and CDR2 SYDVKM. CDR3 coding DNA: TGTGCCAGCAGCTCTAGAGTTAAAAGCTCCTATAATTCACCCCTCCACTTT. Translation gives CASSSRVKSSYNSPLHF.

V is TRBV13 and J is TRBJ2-2; tentative D call: TRBD2 (6 bases). The CDR3 sequence is 13 residues long. V lost 7 bases, J lost 2 bases, and 8 bases lay in between. The germline V gene encodes CDR1 PRHDT and CDR2 FYEKMQ (reference sequence). The CDR3 here is CASTGGNTGELFF. In DNA form, the CDR3 reads TGTGCCAGCACCGGGGGAAACACCGGGGAGCTGTTTTTT.

CDR3 residues: CASSPRTDPYEQYF. The CDR3 nucleotides are TGTGCCAGCAGCCCACGGACAGATCCTTACGAGCAGTACTTC. The chain employs TRBV7-6 and TRBJ2-7; weak D call: TRBD1 (6 bases). V was shortened by 5 bases and J by 4 bases, with 15 bases between the two germline ends. This CDR3 contains 14 residues. CDR1 and CDR2 from the germline V gene are SGHVS and FNYEAQ.

This chain connects TRBV4-1 to TRBJ1-2; D not certain. V shed 1 base and J shed 8 bases, with 14 bases lying between them. CDR3 length: 14 residues. The germline V gene has CDR1 MGHRA and CDR2 YSYEKL. The CDR3 region has the DNA TGCGCCAGCAGCCAAGTTTTTGGCTTTTCAGGCTACACCTTC. Translated: CASSQVFGFSGYTF.

The chain couples TRBV5-4 to TRBJ1-1; a weak D match, TRBD1 (5 bases). Per germline, CDR1 SGHNT and CDR2 YYREEE (reference sequence). The CDR3 loop spans 12 amino acids. Trimming removed 4 bases from V and 3 bases from J, with 7 bases in between. CDR3 DNA sequence: TGTGCCAGCAGCAGGGGCCACACTGAAGCTTTCTTT. It is translated as CASSRGHTEAFF.

The chain recombines TRBV9 with TRBJ1-1; TRBD1 agrees at 8 bases. The germline CDR1 and CDR2 sequences are SGDLS and YYNGEE. This CDR3 has 15 residues. V was pared by 3 bases and J by 0 bases, with 4 bases of the junction left unmatched. The CDR3 nucleotides are TGTGCCAGCAGCGCCTTGGACAGGGTGAACACTGAAGCTTTCTTT. This gives the protein CASSALDRVNTEAFF.

The J gene is TRBJ1-1, the V gene TRBV14; the D is unclear. The ends were cut back, 1 base at V and 8 bases at J, with 14 bases in the middle. This CDR3 contains 14 residues. From germline, CDR1 is SGHDN and CDR2 FVKESK. The CDR3 nucleotides are TGTGCCAGCAGCCAAGCGAGGGAGTTTACGGAAGCTTTCTTT. Protein: CASSQAREFTEAFF.

This chain uses TRBV19 with TRBJ2-1, with TRBD2 identical over 11 bases. The CDR3 consists of 15 residues. The V and J ends lost 6 bases and 9 bases, in that order; junction bases with no gene match: 10. Germline-derived CDR1 and CDR2 are LNHDA and SQIVND (reference sequence). The CDR3 is CASSTSGGANREQFF. CDR3 DNA: TGTGCCAGTAGCACTAGCGGGGGTGCGAATCGTGAGCAGTTCTTC.

The rearrangement joins TRBV7-9 to TRBJ2-7; D gene ambiguous. Germline values: CDR1 SEHNR, CDR2 FQNEAQ (reference sequence). V lost 6 bases and J 1 base, leaving 19 bases between the germline ends. CDR3 size: 16 residues. CDR3 sequence reads: CASSSPRVSISYEQYF. The CDR3 nucleotides are TGTGCCAGCAGTTCTCCCCGGGTCTCAATTTCCTACGAGCAGTACTTC.

The V and J genes are TRBV27 and TRBJ1-4; possible D gene TRBD1, 5 bases. V shed 8 bases and J shed 3 bases, with 16 bases lying between them. The CDR3 extends over 15 amino acids. Per germline, CDR1 MNHEY and CDR2 SMNVEV (reference sequence). The CDR3 reads CASHSHPGANEKLFF. DNA for the CDR3: TGTGCCAGCCACTCACATCCGGGGGCTAATGAAAAACTGTTTTTT.

J is TRBJ1-4 and V is TRBV11-2; TRBD1 matches 9 bases. Germline CDR1 and CDR2: SGHAT and FQNNGV. The CDR3 has 19 amino acids. V lost 1 base, J lost 10 bases, and 19 bases stayed unmatched. As DNA, the CDR3 is TGTGCCAGCAGCTTAGGGTGGAGGACAGGGGATCCTTCTACGGGAAAACTGTTTTTT. It specifies CASSLGWRTGDPSTGKLFF.

CDR3 sequence: CASSPSGPRPYNEQFF. As DNA, the CDR3 is TGTGCCAGCAGCCCTAGCGGACCTCGCCCCTACAATGAGCAGTTCTTC. This chain joins TRBV7-3 and TRBJ2-1; 7 nucleotides agree with TRBD2. The V and J ends lost 5 bases and 2 bases, in that order; junction bases with no gene match: 9. In germline, CDR1 is SGHTA, CDR2 FQGTGA. This CDR3 is built from 16 residues.

This sequence joins TRBV6-2 or TRBV6-3 and TRBJ2-3, with 9 positions matching TRBD1. V dropped 6 bases and J dropped 1; count of bases not matched to a gene: 11. The germline V gene encodes CDR1 MNHEY and CDR2 SVGEGT. This CDR3 has 17 residues. CDR3: CASSSPGTGKGTDTQYF. CDR3 in DNA: TGTGCCAGCAGCAGCCCCGGGACAGGGAAGGGCACAGATACGCAGTATTTT.

Details on this clone: The identical CDR3 is also encoded by other nucleotide sequences in the sample. DNA of the CDR3: TGTGCCATCGGGGGAGGAAACACCATATATTTT. Amino acids: CAIGGGNTIYF. J is TRBJ1-3 and V is TRBV10-3; TRBD1 is a possible D gene (5 bases). The germline CDR1 and CDR2 sequences are ENHRY and SYGVKD. There are 11 residues in the CDR3. V shed 8 bases and J shed 4 bases, with 6 bases lying between them.

The chain links TRBV4-1 to TRBJ1-4; D is uncertain. CDR1 and CDR2 from the germline V gene are MGHRA and YSYEKL. CDR3 length: 15 residues. V was cut by 4 bases and J by 8 bases, with 17 bases left in between. The CDR3 coding sequence is TGCGCCAGCAGCCCTATACAGCTAAGCGGAGAAAAACTGTTTTTT. It yields the protein CASSPIQLSGEKLFF.

This chain connects TRBV12-3 or TRBV12-4 to TRBJ2-7; D gene uncertain. CDR3 length: 12 amino acids. Trimming took off 2 bases at V and 7 bases at J, with 9 bases between the two ends. The DNA for the CDR3 is TGTGCCAGCAGTTTAACTGGTTGGGAGCAGTACTTC. Translation: CASSLTGWEQYF.